A selection of T cell receptor beta chains follows, all from one sample in a study of breast tumors, draining lymph nodes, adjacent tissues. TCRdb called the multiplex PCR reads again in MiXCR, with one record for every CDR3 protein. Of approximately 150,000 distinct CDR3 sequences listed, about 34% were seen once; the top ten hold roughly 3.8%. Sequenced material: axillary lymph node tissue. The receptors stem from a female donor with breast cancer. Some clones in this sample may be carry-over from other donors' samples. Each CDR3 is given with its conserved first and last residue. Each record gives: clone size, V gene, D gene, J gene, CDR3 DNA, CDR3 protein. The D gene is left open where the match is weak. Clone sizes are given selectively: once, few, many, or a class where the clone is expanded.

>many|TRBV7-9|NA|TRBJ2-1
TGTGCCAGCAGCTCGCCGGGGAATGAGCAGTTCTTC
CASSSPGNEQFF
>many|TRBV6-5|NA|TRBJ2-2
TGTGCCAGCAGTTACGGGGAGGACGGGGAGCTGTTTTTT
CASSYGEDGELFF
>many|TRBV4-3|TRBD1|TRBJ1-5
TGCGCCAGCAGCCGGACAGGGGGCGAGCCCCAGCATTTT
CASSRTGGEPQHF
>NA|TRBV7-2|TRBD1|TRBJ2-2
TGTGCCAGCACGACAGGGGGCGGGGAGCTGTTTTTT
CASTTGGGELFF
>NA|TRBV18|TRBD1|TRBJ1-6
TGTGCCAGCCCACCAACACAGGGGTGGAATCCACCCCTCCACTTT
CASPPTQGWNPPLHF
>many|TRBV5-1|NA|TRBJ2-5
TGCGCCAGCAGCTTGGTCGGCTTCCAAGAGACCCAGTACTTC
CASSLVGFQETQYF
>few|TRBV7-2|TRBD2|TRBJ2-4
TGTGCCAGCAGTTCCTTCCCGCGGGGGGAAAACATTCAGTACTTC
CASSSFPRGENIQYF
>many|TRBV4-1|NA|TRBJ2-7
TGCGCCAGCAGCCAGATCGGCTACGAGCAGTACTTC
CASSQIGYEQYF
>many|TRBV29-1|NA|TRBJ2-5
TGCAGCGTTGGAGGCGAGACCCAGTACTTC
CSVGGETQYF
>NA|TRBV15|NA|TRBJ2-3
TGTGCCACCAGCAGAGGTCGGGGGCCGACAGATACGCAGTATTTT
CATSRGRGPTDTQYF
>NA|TRBV7-2|NA|TRBJ2-3
TGTGCCAGCAGCTTAGGTGATAGCACAGATACGCAGTATTTT
CASSLGDSTDTQYF
>NA|TRBV29-1|TRBD1|TRBJ1-1
TGCAGCGGGGGGGACAGGGGGGACACTGAAGCTTTCTTT
CSGGDRGDTEAFF
>many|TRBV10-1|TRBD2|TRBJ2-5
TGCGCCAGCAGTGGGCTAGCGGGGCCCCAAGAGACCCAGTACTTC
CASSGLAGPQETQYF
>NA|TRBV5-1|TRBD1|TRBJ1-1
TGCGCCAGCAGCGGAGGACAGGGACGGGGGAACACTGAAGCTTTCTTT
CASSGGQGRGNTEAFF
>many|TRBV14|NA|TRBJ2-7
TGTGCCAGCAGCCAAGGTATGGGTACGACCTACGAGCAGTACTTC
CASSQGMGTTYEQYF
>many|TRBV5-1|NA|TRBJ1-4
TGCGCCAGCAGCTTGGTGCCCGGGGCTAATGAAAAACTGTTTTTT
CASSLVPGANEKLFF
>NA|TRBV6-5|NA|TRBJ2-4
TGTGCCAGCACCGGCGGAGCCAAAAACATTCAGTACTTC
CASTGGAKNIQYF
>NA|TRBV28|NA|TRBJ1-3
TGTGCCAGCAGCTGGGGCATTGGAAACACCATATATTTT
CASSWGIGNTIYF
>many|TRBV12-3/TRBV12-4|NA|TRBJ2-7
TGTGCCAGCAGTTTGGGCCCAACTAGCGAGCAGTACTTC
CASSLGPTSEQYF
>few|TRBV28|NA|TRBJ2-5
TGTGCCAGCAGTCCGACGGGGGCCCAGACCCAGTACTTC
CASSPTGAQTQYF
>many|TRBV3-1|NA|TRBJ1-2
TGTGCCAGCAGCCATTTTCGGCTCCAAGGGGCTTATGGCTACACCTTC
CASSHFRLQGAYGYTF
>many|TRBV9|NA|TRBJ2-1
TGTGCCAGCAGCGTAGACCCTGCGGAGCACAATGAGCAGTTCTTC
CASSVDPAEHNEQFF
>many|TRBV12-3/TRBV12-4|TRBD2|TRBJ2-7
TGTGCCAGCAGTTCAGGGACTAGAAGCGAGCAGTACTTC
CASSSGTRSEQYF
>NA|TRBV6-6|TRBD1|TRBJ1-4
TGTGCCAGCAGTGAGTCGACAGGGGAGGGAGAAACACTGTTTTTT
CASSESTGEGETLFF
>NA|TRBV7-8|NA|TRBJ2-7
TGTGCCGGTAGCTTAGCCGGGTCGAGCGGCGAGCAGTACTTC
CAGSLAGSSGEQYF
>many|TRBV12-3/TRBV12-4|NA|TRBJ1-2
NA
CASSFSGPEGYGYTF
>NA|TRBV28|NA|TRBJ2-5
TGTGCCAGCAGTTCGGTAGGGGTGGAAGAGACCCAGTACTTC
CASSSVGVEETQYF
>many|TRBV7-2|NA|TRBJ2-7
TGTGCCAGCAGCTTATCTGGTTACGAGCAGTACTTC
CASSLSGYEQYF
>many|TRBV20-1|NA|TRBJ1-2
TGCAGTGCTCCTCACGACAGGAACTATGGCTACACCTTC
CSAPHDRNYGYTF